This TCR beta chain stems from a study of cytomegalovirus exposure and HLA in healthy donors. Primers for the PCR totalled 60 Vbeta and 13 Jbeta. Using immunoSEQ multiplex PCR, the repertoire was profiled, and TCRdb retains in-frame clones only, with some absent. This table has 200,000 or so clones, over 65% appearing once. In its sample, this clone was seen once. Antigen specificity is unknown. The V segment lost 2 bases and the J segment 1 base; nucleotides outside the gene matches: 7. The CDR3 contains 18 residues. The germline CDR1 and CDR2 sequences are SEHNR and FQNEAQ (reference sequence). Whole-study results and caveats: Sequencing had likely introduced a cluster of highly shared sequence variants as an artifact. As was reported, the HLA-A and HLA-B alleles of most subjects were accurately predicted from TCR beta sequences.

The sequence derives from a woman in her fifties or sixties in good health and CMV-seropositive. The sample taken for sequencing was PBMCs. This chain joins TRBV7-9 and TRBJ2-5; the match to TRBD2 covers 13 bases. The CDR3 here is CASSLFGTSGTLQETQYF. The CDR3 DNA sequence: TGTGCCAGCAGCTTATTCGGGACTAGCGGGACTCTCCAAGAGACCCAGTACTTC.